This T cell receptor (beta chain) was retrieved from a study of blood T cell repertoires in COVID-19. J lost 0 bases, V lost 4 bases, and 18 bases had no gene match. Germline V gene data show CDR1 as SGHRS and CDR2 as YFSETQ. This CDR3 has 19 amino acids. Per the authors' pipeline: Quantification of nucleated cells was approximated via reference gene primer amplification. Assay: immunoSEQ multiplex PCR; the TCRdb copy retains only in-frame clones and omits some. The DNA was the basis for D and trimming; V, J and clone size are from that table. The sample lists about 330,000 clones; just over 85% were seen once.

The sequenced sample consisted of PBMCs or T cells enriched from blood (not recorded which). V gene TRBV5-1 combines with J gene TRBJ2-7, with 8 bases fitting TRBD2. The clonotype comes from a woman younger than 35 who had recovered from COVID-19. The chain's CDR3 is CASSHDVQAGVGSSYEQYF. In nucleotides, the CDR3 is TGCGCCAGCAGCCATGACGTACAAGCGGGAGTAGGAAGCTCCTACGAGCAGTACTTC.